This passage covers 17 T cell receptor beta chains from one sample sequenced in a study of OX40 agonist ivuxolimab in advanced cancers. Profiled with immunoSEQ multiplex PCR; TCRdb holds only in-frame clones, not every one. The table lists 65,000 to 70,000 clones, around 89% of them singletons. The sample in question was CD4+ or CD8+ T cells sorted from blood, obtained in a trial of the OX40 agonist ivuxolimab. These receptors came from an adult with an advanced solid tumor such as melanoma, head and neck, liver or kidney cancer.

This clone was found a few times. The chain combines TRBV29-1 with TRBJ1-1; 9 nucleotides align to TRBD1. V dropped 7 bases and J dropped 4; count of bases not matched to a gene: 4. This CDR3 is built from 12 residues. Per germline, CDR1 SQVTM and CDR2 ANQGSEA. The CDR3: CSGGTGITEAFF. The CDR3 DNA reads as TGCAGCGGCGGGACAGGGATCACTGAAGCTTTCTTT.

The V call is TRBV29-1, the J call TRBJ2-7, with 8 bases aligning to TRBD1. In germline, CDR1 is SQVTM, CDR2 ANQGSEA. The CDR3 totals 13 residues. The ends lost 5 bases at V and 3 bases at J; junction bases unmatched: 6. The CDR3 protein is CSVRAGGHYEQYF. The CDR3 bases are TGCAGCGTTCGGGCAGGGGGCCACTACGAGCAGTACTTC.

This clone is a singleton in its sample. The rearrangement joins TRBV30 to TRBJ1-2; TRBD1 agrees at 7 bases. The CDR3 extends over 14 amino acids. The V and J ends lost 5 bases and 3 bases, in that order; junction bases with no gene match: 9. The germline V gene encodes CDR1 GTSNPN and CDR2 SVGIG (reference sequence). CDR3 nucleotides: TGTGCCTGGCTTCACAGGGGTCAGGACTATGGCTACACCTTC. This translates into CAWLHRGQDYGYTF. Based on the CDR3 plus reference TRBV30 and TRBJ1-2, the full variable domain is SQTIHQWPATLVQPVGSPLSLECTVEGTSNPNLYWYRQAAGRGLQLLFYSVGIGQISSEVPQNLSASRPQDRQFILSSKKLLLSDSGFYLCAWLHRGQDYGYTFGSGTRLTVV.

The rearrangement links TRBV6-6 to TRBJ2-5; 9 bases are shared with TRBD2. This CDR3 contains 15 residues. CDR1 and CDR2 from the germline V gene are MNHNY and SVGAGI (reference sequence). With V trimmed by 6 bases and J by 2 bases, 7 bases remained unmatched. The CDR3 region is CASSRTSAYQETQYF. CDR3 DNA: TGTGCCAGCAGCCGGACTAGCGCCTATCAAGAGACCCAGTACTTC.

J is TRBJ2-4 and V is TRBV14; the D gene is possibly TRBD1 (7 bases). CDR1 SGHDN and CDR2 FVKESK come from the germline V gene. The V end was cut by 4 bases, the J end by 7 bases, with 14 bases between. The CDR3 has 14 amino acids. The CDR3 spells CASSLDRAGNIQYF. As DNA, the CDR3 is TGTGCCAGCAGCCTCGACAGGGCGGGGAACATTCAGTACTTC.

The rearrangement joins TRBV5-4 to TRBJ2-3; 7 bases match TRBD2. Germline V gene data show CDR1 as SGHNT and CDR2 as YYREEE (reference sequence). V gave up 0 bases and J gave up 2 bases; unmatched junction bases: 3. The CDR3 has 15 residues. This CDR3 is CASSLASGLTDTQYF. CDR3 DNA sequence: TGTGCCAGCAGCTTGGCTAGCGGACTCACAGATACGCAGTATTTT. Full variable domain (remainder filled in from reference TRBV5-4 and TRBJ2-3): ETGVTQSPTHLIKTRGQQVTLRCSSQSGHNTVSWYQQALGQGPQFIFQYYREEENGRGNFPPRFSGLQFPNYSSELNVNALELDDSALYLCASSLASGLTDTQYFGPGTRLTVL.

This CDR3 reads CASSLSLAGPWDNEQFF. In nucleotides, the CDR3 is TGTGCCAGCAGCTTATCGCTAGCGGGGCCATGGGACAATGAGCAGTTCTTC. The V gene is TRBV7-9, the J gene TRBJ2-1, with TRBD2 matching over 9 bases. The J segment lost 5 bases and the V segment lost 2 bases, leaving 10 bases of the junction unmatched. Germline V lookup: CDR1 SEHNR, CDR2 FQNEAQ (reference sequence). CDR3 length: 17 residues.

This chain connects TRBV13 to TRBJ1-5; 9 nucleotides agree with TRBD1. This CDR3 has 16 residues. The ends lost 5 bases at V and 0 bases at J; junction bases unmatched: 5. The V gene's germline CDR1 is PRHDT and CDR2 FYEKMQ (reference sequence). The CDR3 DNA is TGTGCCAGCAGCACTGGGACAGGGCTTAGCAATCAGCCCCAGCATTTT. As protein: CASSTGTGLSNQPQHF.

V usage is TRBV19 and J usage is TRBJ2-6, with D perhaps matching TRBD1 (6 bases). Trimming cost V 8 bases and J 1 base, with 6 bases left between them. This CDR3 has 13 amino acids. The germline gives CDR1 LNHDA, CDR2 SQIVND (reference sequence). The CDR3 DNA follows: TGTGCCAGTGACAGGTCTGGGGCCAACGTCCTGACTTTC. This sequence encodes CASDRSGANVLTF.

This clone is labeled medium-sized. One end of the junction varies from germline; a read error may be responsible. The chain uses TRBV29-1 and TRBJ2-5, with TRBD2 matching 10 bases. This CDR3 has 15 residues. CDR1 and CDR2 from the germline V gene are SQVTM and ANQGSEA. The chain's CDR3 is CSAEGGTSVQETQYF. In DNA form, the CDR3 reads TGCAGCGCTGAAGGGGGGACTAGCGTCCAAGAGACCCAGTACTTC.

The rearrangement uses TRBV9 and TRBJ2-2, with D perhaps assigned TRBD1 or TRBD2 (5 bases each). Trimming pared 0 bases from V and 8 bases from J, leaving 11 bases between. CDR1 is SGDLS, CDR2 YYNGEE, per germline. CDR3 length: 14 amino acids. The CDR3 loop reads CASSVVRDAGELFF. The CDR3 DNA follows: TGTGCCAGCAGCGTAGTTCGGGACGCGGGGGAGCTGTTTTTT.

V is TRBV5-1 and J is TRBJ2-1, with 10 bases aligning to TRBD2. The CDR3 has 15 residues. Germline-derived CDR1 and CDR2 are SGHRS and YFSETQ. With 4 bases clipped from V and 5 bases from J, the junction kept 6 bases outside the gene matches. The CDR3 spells CASSNKLAGNNEQFF. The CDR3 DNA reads TGCGCCAGCAGCAATAAACTAGCGGGAAACAATGAGCAGTTCTTC.

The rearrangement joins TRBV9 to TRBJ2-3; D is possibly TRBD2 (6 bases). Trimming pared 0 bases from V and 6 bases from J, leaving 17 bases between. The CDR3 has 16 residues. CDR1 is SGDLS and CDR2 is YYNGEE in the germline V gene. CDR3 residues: CASSVDVGGRLDTQYF. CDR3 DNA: TGTGCCAGCAGCGTAGACGTCGGGGGTCGATTGGATACGCAGTATTTT. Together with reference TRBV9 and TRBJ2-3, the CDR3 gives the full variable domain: DSGVTQTPKHLITATGQRVTLRCSPRSGDLSVYWYQQSLDQGLQFLIQYYNGEERAKGNILERFSAQQFPDLHSELNLSSLELGDSALYFCASSVDVGGRLDTQYFGPGTRLTVL.

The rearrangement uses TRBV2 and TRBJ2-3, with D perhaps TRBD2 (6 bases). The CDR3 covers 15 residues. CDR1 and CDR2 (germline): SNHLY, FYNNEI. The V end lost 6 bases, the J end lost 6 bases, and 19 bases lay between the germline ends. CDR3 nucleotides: TGTGCCAGCAGCGCCGGAGGCGGGGCGGCGGATACGCAGTATTTT. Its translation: CASSAGGGAADTQYF.

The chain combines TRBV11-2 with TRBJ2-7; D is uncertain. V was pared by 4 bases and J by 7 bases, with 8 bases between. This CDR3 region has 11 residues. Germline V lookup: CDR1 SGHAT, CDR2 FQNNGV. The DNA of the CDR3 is TGTGCCAGCAGCTCCGGACGGGAGCAGTACTTC. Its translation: CASSSGREQYF.

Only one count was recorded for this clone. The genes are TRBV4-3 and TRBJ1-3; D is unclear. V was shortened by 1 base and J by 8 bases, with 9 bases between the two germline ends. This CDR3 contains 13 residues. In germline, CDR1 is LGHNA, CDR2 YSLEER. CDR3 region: CASSQGVGYTIYF. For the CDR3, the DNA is TGCGCCAGCAGCCAAGGAGTCGGATACACCATATATTTT.

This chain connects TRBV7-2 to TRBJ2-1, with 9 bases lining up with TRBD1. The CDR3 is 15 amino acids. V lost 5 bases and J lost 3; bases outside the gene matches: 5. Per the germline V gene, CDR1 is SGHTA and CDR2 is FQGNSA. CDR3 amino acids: CASSRDRVVYNEQFF. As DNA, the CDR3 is TGTGCCAGCAGCAGGGACAGGGTAGTCTACAATGAGCAGTTCTTC.